These 11 T cell receptor beta chains came from one sample sequenced in a study of control samples from healthy donors and cancer patients. Measured with immunoSEQ multiplex PCR; TCRdb has only the in-frame clones, and not every one. The profile covers some 120,000 clones, with about nine tenths appearing a single time and approximately 9% taken by the ten largest. The specimen was blood. The receptors derive from a man aged 40-55 years in good health.

The J gene is TRBJ2-5, the V gene TRBV19; D is undetermined. From germline, CDR1 is LNHDA and CDR2 SQIVND (reference sequence). V lost 7 bases to trimming and J lost 5 bases, with 23 bases between them. This CDR3 has 16 residues. In nucleotides, the CDR3 is TGTGCCAGTATTGGGCAGGCCCATCTAGATGTGGAGACCCAGTACTTC. Protein sequence: CASIGQAHLDVETQYF.

The chain carries TRBV6-5 and TRBJ2-3, with 10 nucleotides matching TRBD1. The germline V gene encodes CDR1 MNHEY and CDR2 SVGAGI. Germline trimming cut 6 bases from V and 1 base from J; bases unmatched to any gene: 4. The CDR3 spans 15 residues. This chain's CDR3 is CASRGGQGRTDTQYF. The CDR3 DNA is TGTGCCAGCAGGGGGGGACAGGGGCGCACAGATACGCAGTATTTT.

This rearrangement joins TRBV10-3 to TRBJ1-3; D uncertain. Trimming cost V 2 bases and J 3 bases, with 8 bases left between them. CDR1 is ENHRY and CDR2 is SYGVKD in the germline V gene. CDR3 length: 14 residues. The CDR3 region has the DNA TGTGCCATCAGTGAGAGTGTGATTGGAAACACCATATATTTT. It yields the protein CAISESVIGNTIYF.

The genes are TRBV5-5 and TRBJ1-5, with TRBD1 matching over 8 bases. V was pared by 4 bases and J by 3 bases, with 9 bases of the junction left unmatched. CDR1 is SGHKS and CDR2 is YYEKEE in the germline V gene (reference sequence). The CDR3 runs 16 residues. For the CDR3, the DNA is TGTGCCAGCAGCGAACAGGGGGGACTTAACAATCAGCCCCAGCATTTT. Its translation is CASSEQGGLNNQPQHF.

This clone came up once. The rearrangement links TRBV6-2 or TRBV6-3 to TRBJ1-1, with D possibly matching TRBD1 (6 bases). Per the germline V gene, CDR1 is MNHEY and CDR2 is SVGEGT. The length of the CDR3 is 12 residues. The V and J ends lost 5 bases and 10 bases respectively, with 14 bases between them. The CDR3 DNA sequence: TGTGCCAGCAGTCCACAGGGTTATGCAGCTTTCTTT. Protein: CASSPQGYAAFF.

The rearrangement uses TRBV7-9 and TRBJ1-5; D unresolved. Trimming took 5 bases from V and 5 from J, leaving 10 bases between them. Germline loops: CDR1 SEHNR, CDR2 FQNEAQ (reference sequence). The CDR3 consists of 13 residues. The DNA of the CDR3 is TGTGCCAGCAGCCCTGGACGGGATCAGCCCCAGCATTTT. Protein: CASSPGRDQPQHF.

The chain uses TRBV12-3 or TRBV12-4 and TRBJ1-1, with D perhaps TRBD1 (5 bases). Trimming cost V 6 bases and J 6 bases, with 11 bases left between them. This CDR3 is built from 12 residues. For the CDR3, the DNA is TGTGCCAGCAGGCAAGACAGCCCTGAAGCTTTCTTT. Translating it yields CASRQDSPEAFF.

The chain uses TRBV11-3 and TRBJ1-6; D is unresolved. The length of the CDR3 is 15 residues. CDR1 and CDR2 (germline): SGHNT, YENEEA. V was trimmed by 0 bases and J by 6 bases, leaving 9 bases between them. CDR3 sequence: CASSLDEGINSPLHF. CDR3 in DNA: TGTGCCAGCAGCTTAGACGAGGGAATTAATTCACCCCTCCACTTT.

The chain combines TRBV6-2 or TRBV6-3 with TRBJ2-3; TRBD1 aligns across 7 bases. This CDR3 comprises 15 residues. V trimming: 6 bases; J trimming: 0 bases; junction bases outside the gene matches: 6. Germline V lookup: CDR1 MNHEY, CDR2 SVGEGT. The CDR3 DNA sequence: TGTGCCAGCAGCGACAGGGTCAGTAGCACAGATACGCAGTATTTT. This gives the protein CASSDRVSSTDTQYF.

With respect to this clone: The same CDR3 can be traced to other DNA sequences in this sample. The J gene is TRBJ2-7, the V gene TRBV7-9; 10 bases agree with TRBD1. With V trimmed by 4 bases and J by 3 bases, 9 bases remained unmatched. The CDR3 loop spans 16 amino acids. CDR1 SEHNR and CDR2 FQNEAQ come from the germline V gene (reference sequence). The CDR3 DNA follows: TGTGCCAGCAGCTCTCGGGACAGGGGACCTCACTACGAGCAGTACTTC. It codes for CASSSRDRGPHYEQYF.

This sequence joins TRBV24-1 and TRBJ1-2, with D uncertain. CDR1 is KGHDR and CDR2 is SFDVKD in the germline V gene. Deletions cut 0 bases from V and 2 bases from J, with 6 bases between. This CDR3 spans 14 amino acids. The CDR3 nucleotides are TGTGCCACCAGTGATTTGGGCCAGAACTATGGCTACACCTTC. Translated, it gives CATSDLGQNYGYTF.